This T cell receptor (beta chain) was profiled in a study of early T cells in non-severe SARS-CoV-2 infection. This clonotype has ten or more counts. With 5 bases clipped from V and 4 bases from J, the junction kept 12 bases outside the gene matches. The CDR3 has 18 residues. Unique molecular identifiers were attached to individual cDNA molecules. TCRdb independently ran MiXCR on the 5' RACE reads; one entry per CDR3 protein. Among about 73,000 distinct CDR3 sequences listed, 12% to 15% were seen once. The sequenced material came from whole blood. The sequence was collected from an adult who was a healthcare worker with PCR-confirmed SARS-CoV-2 infection or an uninfected control (not recorded which). V is TRBV12-3 or TRBV12-4 and J is TRBJ2-2; the match to TRBD2 covers 11 bases. The CDR3 coding sequence is TGTGCCAGCAGTCTGATACCCGGGACTAGCGGAGTCACCGGGGAGCTGTTTTTT. This translates into CASSLIPGTSGVTGELFF.